The TCR beta chain under discussion was sequenced for a study of cytomegalovirus exposure and HLA in healthy donors. Study information: Early released data had 80 million or so unique TCRs, all coming from HLA-typed donors.

The PCR used 60 Vbeta and 13 Jbeta primers. TCRdb's table, derived via immunoSEQ multiplex PCR, lists solely in-frame clones and lacks some. The table includes 100,000 to 150,000 clones, around 68% detected once. Germline V gives CDR1 MGHDK, CDR2 SYGVNS. The length of the CDR3 is 16 residues. V was shortened by 3 bases and J by 4 bases, with 16 bases between the two germline ends. Details on this clone: The antigen remains undetermined.

Notes on the study in general: Highly shared variants forming one cluster were likely a sequencing artifact. Clonal expansion, a later analysis showed, was greater in HLA-associated TCR beta chains than in equally common others.

The rearrangement links TRBV25-1 to TRBJ1-3; D gene uncertain. Specimen: PBMCs. The sequence derives from a man in his forties in good health and CMV-seropositive. CDR3 coding DNA: TGTGCCAGCAGTGACCCCGGAGGGAGCATGGGAAACACCATATATTTT. Translation gives CASSDPGGSMGNTIYF.